This T cell receptor beta chain was captured by sequencing in a study of T cell responses to AZD1222 COVID-19 vaccine. The germline V gene has CDR1 GTSNPN and CDR2 SVGIG (reference sequence). Trimming cost V 1 base and J 4 bases; bases outside gene matches: 3. The CDR3 totals 14 residues. Here immunoSEQ multiplex PCR was the method, and the copy in TCRdb shows in-frame clones only, minus some. The top ten hold more than 4% of the sample, which has roughly 120,000 clones, 80% to 90% seen once. The sequencing used peripheral blood, collected on day 0 of AZD1222 vaccination. This sequence originates from an adult in good health. The chain carries TRBV30 and TRBJ2-2; 7 nucleotides align to TRBD1. In DNA form, the CDR3 reads TGTGCCTGGAGTGGAAACAGGGGCACCGGGGAGCTGTTTTTT. Its translation: CAWSGNRGTGELFF.